This TCR beta chain came from a study of a mutant IDH1 vaccine in newly diagnosed glioma. Background on the study: Visit V12 happened at week 35; visit V13 happened at week 47.

The CDR3 contains 17 residues. V was pared by 6 bases and J by 5 bases, with 16 bases of the junction left unmatched. CDR1 is MNHEY and CDR2 is SMNVEV in the germline V gene (reference sequence). Described time point: week 47, end of study. Doses comprised 300 ug of mutant IDH1 20-mer peptide each, plus topical imiquimod. Astrocytomas that were new, WHO grade 3 or 4, IDH1-mutant and ATRX-lost were present in the donors. Comment on this clone: What it binds is unknown.

TCRdb's copy holds only in-frame clones and misses some; the assay was immunoSEQ multiplex PCR. The table lists approximately 37,000 clones, 82% of them singletons. Sample: PBMCs, taken from a glioma patient whose treatment included an IDH1 peptide vaccine. J is TRBJ2-7 and V is TRBV27; 10 nucleotides agree with TRBD1. This TCR came from a man aged 18 to 29 with glioma. Some clones in this sample may be carry-over from other donors' samples. CDR3 amino acids: CASSRGVFRDRGHEQYF. The CDR3 DNA reads as TGTGCCAGCAGCCGAGGTGTATTTAGGGACAGGGGTCACGAGCAGTACTTC.